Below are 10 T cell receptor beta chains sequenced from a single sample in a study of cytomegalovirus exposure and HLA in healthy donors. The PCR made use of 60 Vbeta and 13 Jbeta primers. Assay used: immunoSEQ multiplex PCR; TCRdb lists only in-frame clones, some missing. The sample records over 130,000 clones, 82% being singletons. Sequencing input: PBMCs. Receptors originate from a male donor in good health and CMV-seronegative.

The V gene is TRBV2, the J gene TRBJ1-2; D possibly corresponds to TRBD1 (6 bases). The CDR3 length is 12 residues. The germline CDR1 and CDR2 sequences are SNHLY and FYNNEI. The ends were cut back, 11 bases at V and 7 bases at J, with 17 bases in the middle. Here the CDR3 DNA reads TGTGCCGGGGGCGGGCAGGGCTCTGGCTACACCTTC. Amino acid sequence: CAGGGQGSGYTF.

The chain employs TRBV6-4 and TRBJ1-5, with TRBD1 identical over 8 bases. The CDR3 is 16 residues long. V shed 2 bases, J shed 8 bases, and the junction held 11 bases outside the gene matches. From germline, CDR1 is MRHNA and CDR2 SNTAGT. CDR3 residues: CASSDGRTGSLEPQHF. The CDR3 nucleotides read TGTGCCAGCAGTGACGGCCGGACAGGGAGTTTGGAGCCCCAGCATTTT.

In nucleotides, the CDR3 is TGCGCCAGCAGCCAGCAAGAGACCCAGTACTTC. Its translation is CASSQQETQYF. The genes are TRBV5-1 and TRBJ2-5, with D hard to call. The germline gives CDR1 SGHRS, CDR2 YFSETQ. The CDR3 length is 11 residues. The V and J ends lost 4 bases and 2 bases respectively, with 3 bases between them.

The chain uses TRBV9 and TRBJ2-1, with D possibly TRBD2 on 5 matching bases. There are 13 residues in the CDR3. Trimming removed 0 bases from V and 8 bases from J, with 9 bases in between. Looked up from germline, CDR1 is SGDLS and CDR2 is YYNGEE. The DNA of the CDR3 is TGTGCCAGCAGCGTAGCGGACTGGTATGAGCAGTTCTTC. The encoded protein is CASSVADWYEQFF.

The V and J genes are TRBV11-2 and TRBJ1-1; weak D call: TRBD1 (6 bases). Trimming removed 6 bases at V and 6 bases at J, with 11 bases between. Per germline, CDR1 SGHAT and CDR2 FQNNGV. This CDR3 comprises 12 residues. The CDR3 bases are TGTGCCAGCAGACAGGGCGCAGCTGAAGCTTTCTTT. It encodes CASRQGAAEAFF.

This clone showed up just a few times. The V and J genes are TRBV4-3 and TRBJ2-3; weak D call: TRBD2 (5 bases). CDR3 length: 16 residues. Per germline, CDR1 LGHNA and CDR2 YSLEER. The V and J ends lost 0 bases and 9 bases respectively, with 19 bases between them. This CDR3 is CASSQDRGLSWRTQYF. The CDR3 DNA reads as TGCGCCAGCAGCCAAGACCGGGGTCTTTCATGGAGGACGCAGTATTTT.

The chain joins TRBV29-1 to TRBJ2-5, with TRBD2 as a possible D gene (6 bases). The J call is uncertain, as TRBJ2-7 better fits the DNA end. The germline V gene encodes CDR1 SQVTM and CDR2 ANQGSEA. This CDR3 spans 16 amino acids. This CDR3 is CSDVSGLPRGFYEQYF. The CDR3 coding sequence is TGCAGCGACGTATCGGGACTCCCCCGGGGGTTTTACGAGCAGTACTTC.

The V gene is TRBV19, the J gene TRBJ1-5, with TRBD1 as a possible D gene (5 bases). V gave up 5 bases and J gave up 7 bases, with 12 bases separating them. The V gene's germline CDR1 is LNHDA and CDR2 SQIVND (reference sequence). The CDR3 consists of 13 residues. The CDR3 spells CASSPGFEQPQHF. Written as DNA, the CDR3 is TGTGCCAGTAGTCCAGGGTTCGAACAGCCCCAGCATTTT. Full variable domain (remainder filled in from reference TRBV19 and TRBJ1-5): DGGITQSPKYLFRKEGQNVTLSCEQNLNHDAMYWYRQDPGQGLRLIYYSQIVNDFQKGDIAEGYSVSREKKESFPLTVTSAQKNPTAFYLCASSPGFEQPQHFGDGTRLSIL.

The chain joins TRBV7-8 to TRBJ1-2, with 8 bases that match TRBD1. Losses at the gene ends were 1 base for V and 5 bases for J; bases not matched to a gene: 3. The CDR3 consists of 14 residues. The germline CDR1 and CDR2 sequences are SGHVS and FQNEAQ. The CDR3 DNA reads TGTGCCAGCAGCTTAGACAGGGGGAATTATGGCTACACCTTC. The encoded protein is CASSLDRGNYGYTF.

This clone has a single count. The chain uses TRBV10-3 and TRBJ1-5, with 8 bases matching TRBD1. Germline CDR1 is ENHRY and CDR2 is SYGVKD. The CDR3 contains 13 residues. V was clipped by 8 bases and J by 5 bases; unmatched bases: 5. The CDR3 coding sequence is TGTGCCATCCGGGGACAGGCGGATCAGCCCCAGCATTTT. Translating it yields CAIRGQADQPQHF.